The present T cell receptor (beta chain) was sequenced within a study of T cell clones after liver transplantation. This CDR3 is built from 15 residues. CDR1 is SGHNT and CDR2 is YENEEA in the germline V gene. V dropped 1 base and J dropped 9; count of bases not matched to a gene: 4. The method was immunoSEQ multiplex PCR; TCRdb's version includes in-frame clones alone and lacks a portion of them. The sample yields 24,000 or so clones, 69% seen once. The chain recombines TRBV11-3 with TRBJ2-1, with 12 bases that match TRBD1. The receptor was isolated from a human donor who received a liver transplant. Sequences were derived from CD4+ T cells from blood, sampled before liver transplant. CDR3 protein: CASSLGGQGASEQFF. The CDR3, as DNA: TGTGCCAGCAGCTTAGGGGGACAGGGGGCGAGTGAGCAGTTCTTC. Combining the CDR3 with reference TRBV11-3 and TRBJ2-1 gives the whole variable domain EAGVVQSPRYKIIEKKQPVAFWCNPISGHNTLYWYLQNLGQGPELLIRYENEEAVDDSQLPKDRFSAERLKGVDSTLKIQPAELGDSAVYLCASSLGGQGASEQFFGPGTRLTVL.